This T cell receptor beta chain is drawn from a study of blood T cell repertoires in COVID-19. This CDR3 spans 14 amino acids. The germline V gene encodes CDR1 MDHEN and CDR2 SYDVKM. This clone has only one observation. One end of the junction varies from germline; a read error may be responsible. Using immunoSEQ multiplex PCR, the repertoire was profiled, and TCRdb retains in-frame clones only, with some absent. The data contain 250,000 to 400,000 clones, around 86% of them singletons. Sequenced sample: PBMCs or T cells enriched from blood (not recorded which). The chain has TRBV28 and TRBJ2-1, with D possibly matching TRBD1 (6 bases). The sequence was obtained from a man aged 60 to 75 who had recovered from COVID-19. CDR3 residues: CASNIQGSFNEQFF. The DNA for the CDR3 is TGTGCCAGCAATATACAGGGTTCCTTCAATGAGCAGTTCTTC.